Listed below are T cell receptor beta chains from one sample, sequenced in a study of blood T cell repertoires in COVID-19. Clones were read by immunoSEQ multiplex PCR, and TCRdb kept only the in-frame ones, dropping some. The table shows approximately 92,000 clones, with over 80% occurring only once. The sequenced sample was peripheral blood. Receptors originate from a man aged 45-65 years with acute or convalescent COVID-19. Both conserved end residues are part of each CDR3. Each record gives: CDR3 DNA, CDR3 protein, D gene, clone size, CDR3 length, V gene, J gene. D genes are given only for firm matches. Clone size appears in some rows only: once, few, many, or a class for an expanded clone.

cdr3_nt: TGTGCCTGGACCCAACTCGGGGTTACTGAAGCTTTCTTT
cdr3_aa: CAWTQLGVTEAFF
d_call: .
clone_size: .
cdr3_length: 13
v_call: TRBV30
j_call: TRBJ1-1

cdr3_nt: TGTGCCAGTAGTCCCTGGCGGCAGGGTCGGGCCGAGCAGTACTTC
cdr3_aa: CASSPWRQGRAEQYF
d_call: .
clone_size: .
cdr3_length: 15
v_call: TRBV19
j_call: TRBJ2-7

cdr3_nt: TGCGCCAGCAGCTTAGGACAGGGGGCCACTTACGAGCAGTACTTC
cdr3_aa: CASSLGQGATYEQYF
d_call: TRBD1
clone_size: once
cdr3_length: 15
v_call: TRBV5-1
j_call: TRBJ2-7

cdr3_nt: TGTGCCAGCAGCGCCGGGACAGGGGGACTCACAGATACGCAGTATTTT
cdr3_aa: CASSAGTGGLTDTQYF
d_call: TRBD1
clone_size: .
cdr3_length: 16
v_call: TRBV5-5
j_call: TRBJ2-3

cdr3_nt: TGTGCCACCAGCAGTCGCTCATCGGACAGGAGCTACACCTTC
cdr3_aa: CATSSRSSDRSYTF
d_call: TRBD1
clone_size: few
cdr3_length: 14
v_call: TRBV15
j_call: TRBJ1-2

cdr3_nt: TGTGCCACCGGGACTACTGGGTCCTACGAGCAGTACTTC
cdr3_aa: CATGTTGSYEQYF
d_call: TRBD2
clone_size: .
cdr3_length: 13
v_call: TRBV19
j_call: TRBJ2-7

cdr3_nt: TGTGCCAGCAGTTACGAGTGGGGGGGGCAAGCTTTCTTT
cdr3_aa: CASSYEWGGQAFF
d_call: .
clone_size: .
cdr3_length: 13
v_call: TRBV6-6
j_call: TRBJ1-1

cdr3_nt: TGTGCCAGCAGCCGGTTTGGGACAGAAAGCCAAGAGACCCAGTACTTC
cdr3_aa: CASSRFGTESQETQYF
d_call: TRBD1
clone_size: few
cdr3_length: 16
v_call: TRBV7-6
j_call: TRBJ2-5

cdr3_nt: TGCAGCGTTGAAGTCCAGGGCCTCACTGAAGCTTTCTTT
cdr3_aa: CSVEVQGLTEAFF
d_call: .
clone_size: .
cdr3_length: 13
v_call: TRBV29-1
j_call: TRBJ1-1

cdr3_nt: TGTGCCAGCAGCTACGACAGGGACCAGCCCCAGCATTTT
cdr3_aa: CASSYDRDQPQHF
d_call: TRBD1
clone_size: few
cdr3_length: 13
v_call: TRBV7-2
j_call: TRBJ1-5

cdr3_nt: TGTGCCAGCAGCCCCGAGGGAAACACCATATATTTT
cdr3_aa: CASSPEGNTIYF
d_call: .
clone_size: .
cdr3_length: 12
v_call: TRBV3-1/TRBV3-2
j_call: TRBJ1-3

cdr3_nt: TGTGCCAGCAGTTACACAAGGACTAGCGGGAGTTTTGAGCAGTTCTTC
cdr3_aa: CASSYTRTSGSFEQFF
d_call: TRBD2
clone_size: few
cdr3_length: 16
v_call: TRBV6-5
j_call: TRBJ2-1

cdr3_nt: TGCAGTGCTAGTCGTCTCGCAGGGAAAGCAACTAATGAAAAACTGTTTTTT
cdr3_aa: CSASRLAGKATNEKLFF
d_call: .
clone_size: .
cdr3_length: 17
v_call: TRBV20-1
j_call: TRBJ1-4

cdr3_nt: TGCAGTGCTAGTCCCCAGGAGGGGGCGGCGGCTTTCTTT
cdr3_aa: CSASPQEGAAAFF
d_call: TRBD1
clone_size: .
cdr3_length: 13
v_call: TRBV20-1
j_call: TRBJ1-1

cdr3_nt: TGTGCCAGCAGTTGGGACAGTGAGGCAGATACGCAGTATTTT
cdr3_aa: CASSWDSEADTQYF
d_call: TRBD1
clone_size: .
cdr3_length: 14
v_call: TRBV2
j_call: TRBJ2-3

cdr3_nt: TGTGCCAGCAGCTTAGGGTCCCAGGGGGGACCTAGCGGGGGACAAGAGACCCAGTACTTC
cdr3_aa: CASSLGSQGGPSGGQETQYF
d_call: TRBD2
clone_size: once
cdr3_length: 20
v_call: TRBV11-3
j_call: TRBJ2-5

cdr3_nt: TGTGCCAGCAGCTTGGGGACTAGCGGGACCACCGTTGGTGCAGATACGCAGTATTTT
cdr3_aa: CASSLGTSGTTVGADTQYF
d_call: TRBD2
clone_size: .
cdr3_length: 19
v_call: TRBV11-2
j_call: TRBJ2-3

cdr3_nt: TGCGCCAGCAGCTTAGACAGGGCCACGGACTATGGCTACACCTTC
cdr3_aa: CASSLDRATDYGYTF
d_call: TRBD1
clone_size: .
cdr3_length: 15
v_call: TRBV5-1
j_call: TRBJ1-2

cdr3_nt: TGTGCCAGCAGTGAGGCAGGGGCAGGGGAAAAACTGTTTTTT
cdr3_aa: CASSEAGAGEKLFF
d_call: .
clone_size: .
cdr3_length: 14
v_call: TRBV6-1
j_call: TRBJ1-4

cdr3_nt: TGCGCCAGCAGCTTGGGGGGGCAGAGCAATCAGCCCCAGCATTTT
cdr3_aa: CASSLGGQSNQPQHF
d_call: .
clone_size: .
cdr3_length: 15
v_call: TRBV5-1
j_call: TRBJ1-5

cdr3_nt: TGTGCCAGCAGTTACTCTGATACCCCGAGCTCCTACAATGAGCAGTTCTTC
cdr3_aa: CASSYSDTPSSYNEQFF
d_call: .
clone_size: once
cdr3_length: 17
v_call: TRBV6-2/TRBV6-3
j_call: TRBJ2-1

cdr3_nt: TGCGCCAGCAGCCAAGCTTTCGGGGCCTACAATGAGCAGTTCTTC
cdr3_aa: CASSQAFGAYNEQFF
d_call: .
clone_size: .
cdr3_length: 15
v_call: TRBV4-3
j_call: TRBJ2-1

cdr3_nt: TGTGCCAGCGGGCGTGGCTTATCCTACGAGCAGTACTTC
cdr3_aa: CASGRGLSYEQYF
d_call: .
clone_size: .
cdr3_length: 13
v_call: TRBV9
j_call: TRBJ2-7

cdr3_nt: TGCAGTCAAACAGGGGCGGTGGGAGGCGGGGAGCTGTTTTTT
cdr3_aa: CSQTGAVGGGELFF
d_call: .
clone_size: .
cdr3_length: 14
v_call: TRBV29-1
j_call: TRBJ2-2